This TCR beta chain stems from a study of T cell repertoires in cytomegalovirus infection. Study-wide findings and caveats: There were HLA-C-restricted CMV-specific TCR beta clonotypes dominating the ex vivo response. Carriers of CMV and the relevant HLA type were discriminated by public TCR beta frequency.

On this clonotype itself: Its specificity is unknown.

With 2 bases removed from V and 6 bases from J, the gap between germline ends came to 29 bases. This CDR3 is 20 amino acids long. Germline assignment: CDR1 SNHLY and CDR2 FYNNEI. A single record per CDR3 protein comes from TCRdb applying MiXCR to the reads. The table records about 360,000 distinct CDR3 sequences, around 18% of them present only once. The receptor comes from a human donor in good health (CMV status not recorded). Some clones in this sample may be carry-over from other donors' samples. The rearrangement links TRBV2 to TRBJ2-1, with D possibly TRBD2 on 5 matching bases. Sequencing was done on a sample of PBMCs. The CDR3 sequence: CASSEYPPSSLVPKGNEQFF. DNA for the CDR3: TGTGCCAGCAGTGAATACCCGCCCTCCTCACTAGTCCCAAAGGGCAATGAGCAGTTCTTC.